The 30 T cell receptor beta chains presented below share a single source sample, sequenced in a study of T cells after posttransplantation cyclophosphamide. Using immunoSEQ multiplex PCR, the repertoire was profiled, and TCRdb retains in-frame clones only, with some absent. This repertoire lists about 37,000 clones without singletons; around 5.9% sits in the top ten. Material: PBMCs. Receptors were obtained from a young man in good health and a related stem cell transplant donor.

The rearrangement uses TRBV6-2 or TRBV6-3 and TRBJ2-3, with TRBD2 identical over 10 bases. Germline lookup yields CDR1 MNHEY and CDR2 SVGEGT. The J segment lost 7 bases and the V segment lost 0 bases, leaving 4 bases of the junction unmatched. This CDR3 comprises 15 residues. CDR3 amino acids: CASSYSLAGANTQYF. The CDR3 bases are TGTGCCAGCAGTTACTCGCTAGCGGGGGCGAATACGCAGTATTTT.

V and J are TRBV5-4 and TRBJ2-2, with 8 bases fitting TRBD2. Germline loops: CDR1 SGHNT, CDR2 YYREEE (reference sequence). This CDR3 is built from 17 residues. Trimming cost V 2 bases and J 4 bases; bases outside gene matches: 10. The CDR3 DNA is TGTGCCAGCAGCTTTATCGGGGGGGCCGGAGGCACCGGGGAGCTGTTTTTT. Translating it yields CASSFIGGAGGTGELFF.

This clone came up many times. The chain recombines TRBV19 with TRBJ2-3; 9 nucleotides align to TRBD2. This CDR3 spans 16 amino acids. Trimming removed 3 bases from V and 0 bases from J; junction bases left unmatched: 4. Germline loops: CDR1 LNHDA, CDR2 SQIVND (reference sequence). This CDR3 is CASSIGLAGSTDTQYF. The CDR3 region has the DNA TGTGCCAGTAGTATCGGGCTAGCGGGGAGCACAGATACGCAGTATTTT.

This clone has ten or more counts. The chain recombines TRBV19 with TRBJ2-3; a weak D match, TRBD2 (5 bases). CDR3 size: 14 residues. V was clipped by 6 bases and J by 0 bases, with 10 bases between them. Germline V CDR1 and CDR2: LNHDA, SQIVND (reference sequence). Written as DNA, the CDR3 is TGTGCCAGTAGGGATCGGGGAAGCACAGATACGCAGTATTTT. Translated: CASRDRGSTDTQYF. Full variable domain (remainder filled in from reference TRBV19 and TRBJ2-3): DGGITQSPKYLFRKEGQNVTLSCEQNLNHDAMYWYRQDPGQGLRLIYYSQIVNDFQKGDIAEGYSVSREKKESFPLTVTSAQKNPTAFYLCASRDRGSTDTQYFGPGTRLTVL.

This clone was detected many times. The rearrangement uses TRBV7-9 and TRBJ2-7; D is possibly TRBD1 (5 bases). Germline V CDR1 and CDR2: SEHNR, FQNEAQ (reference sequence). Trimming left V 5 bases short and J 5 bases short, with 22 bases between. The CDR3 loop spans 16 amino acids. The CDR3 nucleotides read TGTGCCAGCAGCCCAAGGGGCGTGGGGAATTTGAACGAGCAGTACTTC. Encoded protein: CASSPRGVGNLNEQYF. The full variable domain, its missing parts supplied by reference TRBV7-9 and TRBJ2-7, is DTGVSQNPRHKITKRGQNVTFRCDPISEHNRLYWYRQTLGQGPEFLTYFQNEAQLEKSRLLSDRFSAERPKGSFSTLEIQRTEQGDSAMYLCASSPRGVGNLNEQYFGPGTRLTVT.

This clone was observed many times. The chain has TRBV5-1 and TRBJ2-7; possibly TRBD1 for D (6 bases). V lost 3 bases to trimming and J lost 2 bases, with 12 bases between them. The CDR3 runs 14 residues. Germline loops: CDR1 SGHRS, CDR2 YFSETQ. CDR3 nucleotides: TGCGCCAGCAGCTGGGACACCCAGACCTACGAGCAGTACTTC. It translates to CASSWDTQTYEQYF.

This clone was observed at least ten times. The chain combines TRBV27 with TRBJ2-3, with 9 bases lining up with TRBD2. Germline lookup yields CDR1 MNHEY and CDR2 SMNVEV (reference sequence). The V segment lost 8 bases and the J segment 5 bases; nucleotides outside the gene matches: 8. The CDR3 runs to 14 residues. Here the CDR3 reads CASAGTSLQDTQYF. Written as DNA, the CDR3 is TGTGCCAGCGCCGGGACTAGCCTACAAGATACGCAGTATTTT.

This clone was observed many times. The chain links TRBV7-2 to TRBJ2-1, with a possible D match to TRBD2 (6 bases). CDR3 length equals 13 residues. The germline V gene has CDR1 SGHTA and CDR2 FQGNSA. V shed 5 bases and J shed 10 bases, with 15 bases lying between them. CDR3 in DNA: TGTGCCAGCAGCGACTTCCTCGCGGGGGAGCAGTTCTTC. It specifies CASSDFLAGEQFF.

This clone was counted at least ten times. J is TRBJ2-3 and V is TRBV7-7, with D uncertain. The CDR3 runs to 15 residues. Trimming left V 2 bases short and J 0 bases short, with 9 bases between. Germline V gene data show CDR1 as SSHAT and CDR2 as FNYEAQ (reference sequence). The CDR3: CASSLSRQSTDTQYF. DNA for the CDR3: TGTGCCAGCAGCTTAAGCCGACAAAGCACAGATACGCAGTATTTT.

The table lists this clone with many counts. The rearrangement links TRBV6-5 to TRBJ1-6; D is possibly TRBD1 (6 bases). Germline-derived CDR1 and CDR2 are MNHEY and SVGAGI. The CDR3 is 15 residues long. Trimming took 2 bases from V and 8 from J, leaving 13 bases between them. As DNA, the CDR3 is TGTGCCAGCAGTTACACCTCAGGGGCCTATTCACCCCTCCACTTT. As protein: CASSYTSGAYSPLHF.

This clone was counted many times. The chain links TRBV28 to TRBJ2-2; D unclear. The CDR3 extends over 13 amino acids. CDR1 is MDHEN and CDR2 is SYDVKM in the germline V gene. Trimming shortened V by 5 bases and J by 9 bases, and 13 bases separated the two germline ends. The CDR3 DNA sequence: TGTGCCAGCAGTCTACCTATAGGGCGGGAGCTGTTTTTT. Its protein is CASSLPIGRELFF.

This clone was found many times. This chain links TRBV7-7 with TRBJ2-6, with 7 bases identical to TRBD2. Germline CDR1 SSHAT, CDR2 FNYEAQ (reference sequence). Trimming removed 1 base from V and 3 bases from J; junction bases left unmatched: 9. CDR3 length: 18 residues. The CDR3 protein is CASSLVLLSGVGANVLTF. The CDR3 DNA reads TGTGCCAGCAGCTTAGTGTTACTAAGCGGGGTTGGGGCCAACGTCCTGACTTTC.

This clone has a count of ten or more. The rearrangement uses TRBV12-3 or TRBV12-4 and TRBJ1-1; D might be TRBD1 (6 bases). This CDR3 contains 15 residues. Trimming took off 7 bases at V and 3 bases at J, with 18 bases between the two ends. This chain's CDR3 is CASTRGGRVDTEAFF. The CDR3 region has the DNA TGTGCCAGCACCCGAGGGGGTCGGGTGGACACTGAAGCTTTCTTT.

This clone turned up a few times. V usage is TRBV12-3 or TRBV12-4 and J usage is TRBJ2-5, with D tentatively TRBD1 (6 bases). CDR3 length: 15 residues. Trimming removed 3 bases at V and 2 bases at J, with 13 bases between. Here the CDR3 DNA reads TGTGCCAGCAGTTTTATGGGACAAAAGCAAGAGACCCAGTACTTC. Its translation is CASSFMGQKQETQYF.

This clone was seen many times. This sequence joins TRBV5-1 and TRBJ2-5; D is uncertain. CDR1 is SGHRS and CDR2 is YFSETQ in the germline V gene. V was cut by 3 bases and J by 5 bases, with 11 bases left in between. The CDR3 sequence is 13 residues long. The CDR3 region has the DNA TGCGCCAGCAGCTCGTACTTCCGGGAGACCCAGTACTTC. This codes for CASSSYFRETQYF.

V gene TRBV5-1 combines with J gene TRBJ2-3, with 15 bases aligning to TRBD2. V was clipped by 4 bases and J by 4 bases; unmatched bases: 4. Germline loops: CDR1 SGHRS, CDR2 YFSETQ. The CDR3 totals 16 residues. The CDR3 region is CASSRRTSGGADTQYF. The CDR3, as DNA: TGCGCCAGCAGCCGTCGGACTAGCGGGGGGGCAGATACGCAGTATTTT.

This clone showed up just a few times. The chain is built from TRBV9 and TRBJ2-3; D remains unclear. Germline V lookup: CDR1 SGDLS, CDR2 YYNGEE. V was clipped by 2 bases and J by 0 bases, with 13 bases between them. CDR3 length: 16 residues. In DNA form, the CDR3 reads TGTGCCAGCAGCGTCCTCCTCGGTACTAGCACAGATACGCAGTATTTT. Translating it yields CASSVLLGTSTDTQYF.

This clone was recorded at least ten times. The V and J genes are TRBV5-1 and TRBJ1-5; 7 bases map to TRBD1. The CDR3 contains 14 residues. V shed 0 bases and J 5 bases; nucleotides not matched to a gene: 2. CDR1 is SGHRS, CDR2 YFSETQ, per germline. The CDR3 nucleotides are TGCGCCAGCAGCTTGGAAGGGGGCGATCAGCCCCAGCATTTT. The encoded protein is CASSLEGGDQPQHF. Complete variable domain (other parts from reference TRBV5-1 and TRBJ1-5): KAGVTQTPRYLIKTRGQQVTLSCSPISGHRSVSWYQQTPGQGLQFLFEYFSETQRNKGNFPGRFSGRQFSNSRSEMNVSTLELGDSALYLCASSLEGGDQPQHFGDGTRLSIL.

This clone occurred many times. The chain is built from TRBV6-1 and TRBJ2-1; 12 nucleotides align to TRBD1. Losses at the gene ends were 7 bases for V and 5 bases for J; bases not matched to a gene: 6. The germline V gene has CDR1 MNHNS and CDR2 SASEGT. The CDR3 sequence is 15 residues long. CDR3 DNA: TGTGCCAGCACCGTCCGGGACAGGGGGCACAATGAGCAGTTCTTC. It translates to CASTVRDRGHNEQFF.

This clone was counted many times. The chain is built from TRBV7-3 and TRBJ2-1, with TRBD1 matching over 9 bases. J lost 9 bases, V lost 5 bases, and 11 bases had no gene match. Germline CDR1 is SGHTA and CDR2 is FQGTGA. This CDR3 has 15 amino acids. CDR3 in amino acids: CASSHTGGYESEQFF. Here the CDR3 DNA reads TGTGCCAGCAGCCATACAGGGGGCTATGAGAGTGAGCAGTTCTTC.

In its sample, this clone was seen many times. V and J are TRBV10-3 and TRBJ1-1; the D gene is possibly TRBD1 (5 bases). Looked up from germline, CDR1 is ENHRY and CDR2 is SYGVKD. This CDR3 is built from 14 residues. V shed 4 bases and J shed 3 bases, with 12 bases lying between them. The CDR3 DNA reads TGTGCCATCAGTGTTGGTGGGGCAGACACTGAAGCTTTCTTT. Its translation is CAISVGGADTEAFF.

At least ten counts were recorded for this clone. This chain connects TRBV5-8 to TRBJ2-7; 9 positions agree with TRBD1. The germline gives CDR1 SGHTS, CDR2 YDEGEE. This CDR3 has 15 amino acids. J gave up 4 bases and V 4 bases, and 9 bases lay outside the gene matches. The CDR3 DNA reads TGTGCCAGCAGCACCACAGGGGGCTCCCGTTACGAGCAGTACTTC. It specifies CASSTTGGSRYEQYF.

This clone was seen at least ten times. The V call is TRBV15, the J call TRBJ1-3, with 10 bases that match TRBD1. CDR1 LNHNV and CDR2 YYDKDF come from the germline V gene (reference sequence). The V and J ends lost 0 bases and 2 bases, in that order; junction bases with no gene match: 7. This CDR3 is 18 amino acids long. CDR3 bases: TGTGCCACCAGCAGAGATTACGGGACAGGGGAAACTGGAAACACCATATATTTT. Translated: CATSRDYGTGETGNTIYF.

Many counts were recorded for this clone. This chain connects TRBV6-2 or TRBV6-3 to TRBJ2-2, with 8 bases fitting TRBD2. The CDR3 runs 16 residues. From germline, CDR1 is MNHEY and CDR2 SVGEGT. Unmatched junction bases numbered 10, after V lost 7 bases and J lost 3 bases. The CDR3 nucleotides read TGTGCCAGCAAAACGGGAGCGGGGGCCTACACCGGGGAGCTGTTTTTT. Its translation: CASKTGAGAYTGELFF.

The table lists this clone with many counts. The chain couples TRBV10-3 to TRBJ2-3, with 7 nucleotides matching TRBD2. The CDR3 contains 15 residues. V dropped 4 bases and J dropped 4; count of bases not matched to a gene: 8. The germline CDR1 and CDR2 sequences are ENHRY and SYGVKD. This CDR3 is CAISVGSGGSDTQYF. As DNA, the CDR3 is TGTGCCATCAGTGTCGGGTCGGGGGGATCAGATACGCAGTATTTT.

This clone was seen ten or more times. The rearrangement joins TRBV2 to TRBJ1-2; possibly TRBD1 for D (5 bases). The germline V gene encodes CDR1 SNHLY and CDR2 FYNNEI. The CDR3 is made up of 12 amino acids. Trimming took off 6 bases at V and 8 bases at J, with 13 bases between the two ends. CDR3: CASRLRVGGYTF. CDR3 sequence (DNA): TGTGCCAGCAGACTCAGGGTAGGAGGCTACACCTTC.

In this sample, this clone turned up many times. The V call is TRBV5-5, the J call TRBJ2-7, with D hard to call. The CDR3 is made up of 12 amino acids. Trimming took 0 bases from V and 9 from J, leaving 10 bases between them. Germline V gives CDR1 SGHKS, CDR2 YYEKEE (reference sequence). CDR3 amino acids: CASSLAGLGQYF. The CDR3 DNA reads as TGTGCCAGCAGCTTGGCCGGGTTGGGGCAGTACTTC.

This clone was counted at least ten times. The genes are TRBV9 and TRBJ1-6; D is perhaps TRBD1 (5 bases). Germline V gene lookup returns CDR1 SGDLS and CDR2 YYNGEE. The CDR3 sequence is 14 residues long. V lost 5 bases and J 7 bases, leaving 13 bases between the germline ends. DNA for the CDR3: TGTGCCAGCAGTTTAGACAGTGACAATTCACCCCTCCACTTT. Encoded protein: CASSLDSDNSPLHF.

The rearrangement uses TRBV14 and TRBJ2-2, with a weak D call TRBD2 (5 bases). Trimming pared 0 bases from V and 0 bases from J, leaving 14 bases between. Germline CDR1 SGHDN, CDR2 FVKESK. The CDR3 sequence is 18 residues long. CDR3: CASSQDPPGIANTGELFF. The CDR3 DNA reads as TGTGCCAGCAGCCAAGATCCCCCGGGGATCGCGAACACCGGGGAGCTGTTTTTT.

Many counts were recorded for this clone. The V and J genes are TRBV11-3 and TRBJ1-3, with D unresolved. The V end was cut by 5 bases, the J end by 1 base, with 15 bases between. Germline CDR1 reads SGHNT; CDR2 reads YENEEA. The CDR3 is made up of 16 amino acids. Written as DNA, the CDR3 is TGTGCCAGCAGCGAGTTCGGACGACTATCTGGAAACACCATATATTTT. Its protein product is CASSEFGRLSGNTIYF.